This T cell receptor (beta chain) was found in a study of T cell responses to AZD1222 COVID-19 vaccine (dated by TCRdb to 2020 to 2023). The study in broad terms: Because spike-specific TCR depth and breadth did not differ between the two schedules, AZD1222 recipients who got a second dose at roughly 4 weeks were pooled with those who got a second dose at roughly 12 weeks. A total of 233 trial participants underwent TCR sequencing, of whom roughly 210 had received two doses of AZD1222 and roughly 26 had received two doses of the MenACWY control vaccine. Trial participants were enrolled into age subgroups of 18-55, 56-69 and 70-plus years, which contained roughly 140, 27 and 60 TCR-sequenced participants, respectively. Results and caveats for the whole study, not just this receptor: Conclusions about previously exposed vaccinees were limited because only six AZD1222 recipients were SARS-CoV-2 seropositive at baseline. The whole spike protein was spanned by vaccine-associated CD4 TCRs, and dominant responses were seen in regions 160-218 and 743-854. The 56-69-year group was small, and its depth increase did not reach significance, likely because of low power. Because no day 14 peak-response samples were available, the repertoires could be characterized only after the peak T cell response. After two AZD1222 doses, both the breadth and the depth of spike-specific TCRs were significantly higher than at day 0 and than in MenACWY recipients. Most participants were white British and females outnumbered males, and the authors suggested that clonal diversity may have been underestimated. Reportedly, close to half of the unique spike-specific TCRs recognized epitopes lying outside the regions that are mutated in the B.1.351 and B.1.1.7 variants.

The germline ends are 14 bases apart after V is trimmed by 4 bases and J by 7 bases. Including the terminal cysteine and phenylalanine, the CDR3 comprises 13 residues. Only CDR3 DNA remains: 39 bases, in frame from the first base. According to the germline V gene, CDR1 reads SGHRS and CDR2 reads YFSETQ. Worth noting for this clone: This receptor's antigen is unknown. No base quality information exists; no much larger clone differs at one position.

The CDR3 regions of human TCRbeta chains were subjected to immunosequencing. Per the source publication's procedure: Repertoire TCRs were checked for matches against a reference library of SARS-CoV-2-specific TCRs that had been generated using the MIRA antigen-specificity platform. Breadth meant the fraction of unique TCRs that were SARS-CoV-2-associated, whereas depth meant the fraction of total T cells that were SARS-CoV-2-associated. Using the MIRA data, each spike-specific TCR was mapped to the spike region that the TCR reacts to and placed in a CD4 or CD8 class. Log10-transformed breadth and depth values were compared by one-way ANOVA with Sidak's multiple comparisons tests. TCRdb stores this immuneACCESS table with in-frame sequences only. Part of the clones is absent; in the studies checked, under half of the shortfall reflects unresolved V genes, and no reason is known for the rest. That table is the source of V, J and clone size, and D and trimming were worked out from the DNA. The sample records about 150,000 clones, more than 85% of which are singletons. More than 1.4% of the sample is held by the ten biggest clonotypes.

The intended sense of this specimen's time point label: baseline before first vaccination. Samples from vaccinated people were obtained from the UK trials COV001 and COV002, which included a single-blind randomized controlled phase 2/3 trial of AZD1222 (ChAdOx1 nCoV-19) in healthy adults. For TCRbeta chain sequencing, PBMC samples were collected from trial participants at day 0 and at day 28 after the second dose. Source: peripheral blood, taken on day 0 of AZD1222 vaccination. The sequence is built from TRBV5-1 and TRBJ1-2; TRBD1 is a weak D gene call, 5 bases matching. This receptor was identified in an adult in good health. The DNA reads TGCGCCAGCAGCCGAGGGGAGTCCGGTGGCTACACCTTC. The translation is CASSRGESGGYTF.